The T cell receptor beta chain under discussion was sequenced for a study of cytomegalovirus exposure and HLA in healthy donors. CDR1 WNHNN and CDR2 SYGVQD come from the germline V gene (reference sequence). This CDR3 is built from 14 residues. PCR was performed using 60 Vbeta and 13 Jbeta primers. Assay used: immunoSEQ multiplex PCR; TCRdb lists only in-frame clones, some missing. The sample has 170,000 or so clones; roughly 86% are singletons. This sequence was found in a girl between 10 and 17 years old in good health and CMV-seropositive. The chain is built from TRBV10-1 and TRBJ2-5, with a weak D call TRBD2 (5 bases). TRBJ2-7 explains the end of the DNA better; the J call may be wrong. The specimen was PBMCs. The CDR3 DNA follows: TGCGCCAGCAGTGTGATGACCGGAGGCTACGAGCAGTACTTC. Translation gives CASSVMTGGYEQYF.